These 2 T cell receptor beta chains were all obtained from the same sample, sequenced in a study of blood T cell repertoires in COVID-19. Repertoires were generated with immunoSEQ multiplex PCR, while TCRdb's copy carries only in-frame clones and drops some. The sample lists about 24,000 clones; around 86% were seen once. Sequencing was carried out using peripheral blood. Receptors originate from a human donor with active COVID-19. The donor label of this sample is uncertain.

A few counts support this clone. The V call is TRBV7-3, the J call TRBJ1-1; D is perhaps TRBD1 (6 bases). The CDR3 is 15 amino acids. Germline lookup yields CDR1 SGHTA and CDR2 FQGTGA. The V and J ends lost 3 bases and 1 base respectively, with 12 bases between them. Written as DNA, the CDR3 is TGTGCCAGCAGCTTCCTTGGGGGACAGAACACTGAAGCTTTCTTT. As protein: CASSFLGGQNTEAFF.

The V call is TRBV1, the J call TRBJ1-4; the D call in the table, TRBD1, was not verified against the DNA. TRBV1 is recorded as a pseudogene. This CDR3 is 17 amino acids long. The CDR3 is CTSSQDRSRQANEKLFF. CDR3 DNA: TGCACCAGCAGCCAAGATAGGTCGAGACAGGCTAATGAAAAACTGTTTTTT.